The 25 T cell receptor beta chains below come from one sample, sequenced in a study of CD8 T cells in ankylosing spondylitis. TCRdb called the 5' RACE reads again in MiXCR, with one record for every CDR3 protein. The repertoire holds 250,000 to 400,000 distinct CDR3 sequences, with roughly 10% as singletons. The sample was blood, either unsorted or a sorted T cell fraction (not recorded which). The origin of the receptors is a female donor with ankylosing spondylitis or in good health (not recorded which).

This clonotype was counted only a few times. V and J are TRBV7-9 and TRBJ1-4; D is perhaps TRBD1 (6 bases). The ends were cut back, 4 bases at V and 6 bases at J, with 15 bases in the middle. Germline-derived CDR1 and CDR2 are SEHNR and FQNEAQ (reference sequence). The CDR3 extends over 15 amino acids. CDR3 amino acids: CASSSTGPGDEKLFF. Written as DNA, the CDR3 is TGTGCCAGCAGCTCCACAGGGCCGGGGGATGAAAAACTGTTTTTT.

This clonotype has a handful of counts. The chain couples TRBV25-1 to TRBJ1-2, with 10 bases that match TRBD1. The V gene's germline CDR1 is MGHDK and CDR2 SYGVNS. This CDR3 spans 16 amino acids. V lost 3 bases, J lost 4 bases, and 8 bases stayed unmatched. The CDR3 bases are TGTGCCAGCAGTGACTATATTGGGACAGGGGCCTATGGCTACACCTTC. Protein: CASSDYIGTGAYGYTF.

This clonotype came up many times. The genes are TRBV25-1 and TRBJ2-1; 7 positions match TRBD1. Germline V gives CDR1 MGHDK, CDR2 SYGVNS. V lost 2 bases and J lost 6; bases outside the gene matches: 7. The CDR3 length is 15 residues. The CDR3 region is CASSEPLTGLNEQFF. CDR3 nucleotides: TGTGCCAGCAGTGAACCTTTGACAGGGCTCAATGAGCAGTTCTTC.

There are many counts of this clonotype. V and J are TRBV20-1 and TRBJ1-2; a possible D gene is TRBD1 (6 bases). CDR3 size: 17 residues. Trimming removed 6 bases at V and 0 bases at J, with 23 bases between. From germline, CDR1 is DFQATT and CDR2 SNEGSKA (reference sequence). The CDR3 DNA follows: TGCAGTGCCAAGGCCCACAGGGCCCAGAGAACTAACTATGGCTACACCTTC. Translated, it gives CSAKAHRAQRTNYGYTF.

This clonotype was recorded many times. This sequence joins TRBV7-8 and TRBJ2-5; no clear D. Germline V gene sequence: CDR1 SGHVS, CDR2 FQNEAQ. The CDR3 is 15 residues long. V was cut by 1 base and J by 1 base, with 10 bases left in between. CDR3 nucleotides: TGTGCCAGCAGCTTAGAGGGTCGCGGCCAAGAGACCCAGTACTTC. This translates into CASSLEGRGQETQYF.

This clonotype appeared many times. The CDR3: CASSFRTDETQYF. The CDR3 nucleotides are TGTGCCAGCAGCTTTAGGACAGATGAGACCCAGTACTTC. The rearrangement uses TRBV7-2 and TRBJ2-5; TRBD1 might be the D (6 bases). Trimming stripped 3 bases from V and 5 bases from J, with 10 bases between. The CDR3 consists of 13 residues. The V gene's germline CDR1 is SGHTA and CDR2 FQGNSA. The full variable domain, its missing parts supplied by reference TRBV7-2 and TRBJ2-5, is GAGVSQSPSNKVTEKGKDVELRCDPISGHTALYWYRQSLGQGLEFLIYFQGNSAPDKSGLPSDRFSAERTGGSVSTLTIQRTQQEDSAVYLCASSFRTDETQYFGPGTRLLVL.

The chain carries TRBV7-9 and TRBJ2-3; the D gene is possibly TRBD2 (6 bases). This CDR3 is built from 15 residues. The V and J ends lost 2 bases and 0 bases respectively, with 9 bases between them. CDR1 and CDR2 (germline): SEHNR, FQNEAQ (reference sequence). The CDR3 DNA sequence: TGTGCCAGCAGCTTAACGGGGGAGAGCACAGATACGCAGTATTTT. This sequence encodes CASSLTGESTDTQYF.

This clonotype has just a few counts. The DNA of the CDR3 is TGTGCCACCAGCAGAGGACCGGGGGCAGATACGCAGTATTTT. This translates into CATSRGPGADTQYF. The chain has TRBV15 and TRBJ2-3; D is possibly TRBD2 (6 bases). Germline CDR1 reads LNHNV; CDR2 reads YYDKDF (reference sequence). CDR3 length: 14 residues. Trimming left V 1 base short and J 4 bases short, with 9 bases between.

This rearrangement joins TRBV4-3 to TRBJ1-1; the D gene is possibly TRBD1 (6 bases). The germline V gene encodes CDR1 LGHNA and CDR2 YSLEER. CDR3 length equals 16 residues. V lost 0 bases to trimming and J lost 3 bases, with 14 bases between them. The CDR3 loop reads CASSQDGQGMYTEAFF. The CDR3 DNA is TGCGCCAGCAGCCAAGATGGCCAGGGGATGTACACTGAAGCTTTCTTT.

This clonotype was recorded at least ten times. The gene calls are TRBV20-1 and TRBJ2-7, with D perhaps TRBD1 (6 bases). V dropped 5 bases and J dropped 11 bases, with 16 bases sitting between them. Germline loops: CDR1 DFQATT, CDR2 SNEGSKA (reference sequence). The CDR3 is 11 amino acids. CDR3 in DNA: TGCAGTGCTGCAAGGACAGTCTTGGAGTACTTC. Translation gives CSAARTVLEYF.

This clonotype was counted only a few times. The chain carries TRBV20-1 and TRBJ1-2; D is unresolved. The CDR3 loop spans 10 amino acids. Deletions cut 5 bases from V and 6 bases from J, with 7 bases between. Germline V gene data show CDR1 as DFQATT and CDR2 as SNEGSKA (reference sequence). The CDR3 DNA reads TGCAGTGCTGGATCCGATGGCTACACCTTC. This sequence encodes CSAGSDGYTF.

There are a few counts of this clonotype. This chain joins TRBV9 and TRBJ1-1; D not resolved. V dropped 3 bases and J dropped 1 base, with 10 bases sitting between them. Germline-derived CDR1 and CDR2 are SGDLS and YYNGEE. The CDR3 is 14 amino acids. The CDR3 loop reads CASSAQDANTEAFF. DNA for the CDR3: TGTGCCAGCAGCGCGCAGGACGCGAACACTGAAGCTTTCTTT. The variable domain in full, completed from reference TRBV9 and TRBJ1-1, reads DSGVTQTPKHLITATGQRVTLRCSPRSGDLSVYWYQQSLDQGLQFLIQYYNGEERAKGNILERFSAQQFPDLHSELNLSSLELGDSALYFCASSAQDANTEAFFGQGTRLTVV.

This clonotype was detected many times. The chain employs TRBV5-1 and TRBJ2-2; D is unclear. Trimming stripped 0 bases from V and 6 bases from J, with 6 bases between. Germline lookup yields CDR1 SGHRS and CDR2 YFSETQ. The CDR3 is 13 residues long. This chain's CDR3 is CASSLVGPGELFF. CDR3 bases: TGCGCCAGCAGCTTGGTCGGGCCCGGGGAGCTGTTTTTT.

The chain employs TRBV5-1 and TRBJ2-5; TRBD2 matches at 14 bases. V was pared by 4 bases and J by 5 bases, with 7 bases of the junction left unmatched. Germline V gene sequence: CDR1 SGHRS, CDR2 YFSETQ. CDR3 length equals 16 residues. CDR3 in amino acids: CASSPRLAGGPETQYF. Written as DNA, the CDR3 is TGCGCCAGCAGCCCGCGACTAGCGGGGGGGCCTGAGACCCAGTACTTC.

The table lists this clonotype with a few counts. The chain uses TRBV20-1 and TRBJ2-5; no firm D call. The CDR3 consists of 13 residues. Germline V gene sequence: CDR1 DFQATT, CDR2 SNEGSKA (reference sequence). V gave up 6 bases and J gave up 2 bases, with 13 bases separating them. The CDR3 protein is CSAPPASQETQYF. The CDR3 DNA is TGCAGTGCCCCCCCGGCTAGTCAAGAGACCCAGTACTTC.

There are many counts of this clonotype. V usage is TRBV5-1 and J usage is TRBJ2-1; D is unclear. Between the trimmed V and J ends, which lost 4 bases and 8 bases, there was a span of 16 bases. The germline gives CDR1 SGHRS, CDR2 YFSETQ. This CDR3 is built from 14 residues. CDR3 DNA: TGCGCCAGCAGCCCTCCGGACCCCGAAGATGAGCAGTTCTTC. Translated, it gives CASSPPDPEDEQFF.

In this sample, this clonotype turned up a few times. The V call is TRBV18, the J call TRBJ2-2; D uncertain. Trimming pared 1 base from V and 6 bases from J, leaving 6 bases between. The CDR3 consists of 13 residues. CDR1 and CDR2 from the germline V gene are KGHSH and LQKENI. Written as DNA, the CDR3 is TGTGCCAGCTCACCACGTTTATCCGGGGAGCTGTTTTTT. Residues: CASSPRLSGELFF.

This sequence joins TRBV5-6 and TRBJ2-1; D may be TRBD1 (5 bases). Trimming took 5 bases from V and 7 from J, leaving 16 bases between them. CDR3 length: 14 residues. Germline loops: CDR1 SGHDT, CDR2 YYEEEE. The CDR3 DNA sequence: TGTGCCAGCAGTAACAGGCCCCTAGGGAATGAGCAGTTCTTC. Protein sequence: CASSNRPLGNEQFF.

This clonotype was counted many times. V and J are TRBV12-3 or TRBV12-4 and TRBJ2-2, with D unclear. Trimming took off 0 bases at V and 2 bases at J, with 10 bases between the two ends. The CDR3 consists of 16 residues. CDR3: CASSLALAVNTGELFF. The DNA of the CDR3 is TGTGCCAGCAGTTTAGCGTTGGCAGTAAACACCGGGGAGCTGTTTTTT.

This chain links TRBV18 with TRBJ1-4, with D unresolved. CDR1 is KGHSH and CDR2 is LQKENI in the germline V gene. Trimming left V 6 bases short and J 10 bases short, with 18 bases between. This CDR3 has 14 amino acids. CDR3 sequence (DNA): TGTGCCAGCTCCCCTTTGCAGAGTAACGGAAAACTGTTTTTT. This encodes CASSPLQSNGKLFF.

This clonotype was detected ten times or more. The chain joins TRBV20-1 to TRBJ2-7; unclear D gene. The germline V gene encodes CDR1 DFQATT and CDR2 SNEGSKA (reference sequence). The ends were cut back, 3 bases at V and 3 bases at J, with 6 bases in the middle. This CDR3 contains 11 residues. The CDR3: CSASRSYEQYF. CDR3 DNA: TGCAGTGCTAGCCGCAGCTACGAGCAGTACTTC.

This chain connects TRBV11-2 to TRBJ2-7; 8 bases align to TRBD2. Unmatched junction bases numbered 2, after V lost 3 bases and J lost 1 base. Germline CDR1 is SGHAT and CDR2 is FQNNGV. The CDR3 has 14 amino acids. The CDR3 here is CASSFGGGSYEQYF. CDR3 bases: TGTGCCAGCAGCTTCGGCGGGGGGTCCTACGAGCAGTACTTC.

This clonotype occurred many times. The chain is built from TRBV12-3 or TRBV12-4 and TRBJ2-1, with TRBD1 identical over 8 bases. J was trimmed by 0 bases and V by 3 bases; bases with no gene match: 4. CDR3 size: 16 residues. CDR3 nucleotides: TGTGCCAGCAGTTTCCGGACAGGGAGCTCCTACAATGAGCAGTTCTTC. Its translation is CASSFRTGSSYNEQFF.

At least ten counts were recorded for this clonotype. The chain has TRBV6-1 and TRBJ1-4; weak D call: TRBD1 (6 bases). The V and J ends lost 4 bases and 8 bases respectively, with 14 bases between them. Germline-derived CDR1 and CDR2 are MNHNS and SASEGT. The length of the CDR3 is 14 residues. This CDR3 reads CASSVLGQGEKLFF. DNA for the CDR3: TGTGCCAGCAGTGTATTGGGGCAGGGGGAAAAACTGTTTTTT.

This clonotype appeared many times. CDR3 loop: CSVAVLAGGVDTQYF. The CDR3 bases are TGCAGCGTTGCCGTCCTAGCGGGGGGTGTAGATACGCAGTATTTT. This sequence joins TRBV29-1 and TRBJ2-3, with TRBD2 identical over 11 bases. The CDR3 totals 15 residues. Trimming took 4 bases from V and 5 from J; bases not matched to a gene: 8. Germline V gives CDR1 SQVTM, CDR2 ANQGSEA.